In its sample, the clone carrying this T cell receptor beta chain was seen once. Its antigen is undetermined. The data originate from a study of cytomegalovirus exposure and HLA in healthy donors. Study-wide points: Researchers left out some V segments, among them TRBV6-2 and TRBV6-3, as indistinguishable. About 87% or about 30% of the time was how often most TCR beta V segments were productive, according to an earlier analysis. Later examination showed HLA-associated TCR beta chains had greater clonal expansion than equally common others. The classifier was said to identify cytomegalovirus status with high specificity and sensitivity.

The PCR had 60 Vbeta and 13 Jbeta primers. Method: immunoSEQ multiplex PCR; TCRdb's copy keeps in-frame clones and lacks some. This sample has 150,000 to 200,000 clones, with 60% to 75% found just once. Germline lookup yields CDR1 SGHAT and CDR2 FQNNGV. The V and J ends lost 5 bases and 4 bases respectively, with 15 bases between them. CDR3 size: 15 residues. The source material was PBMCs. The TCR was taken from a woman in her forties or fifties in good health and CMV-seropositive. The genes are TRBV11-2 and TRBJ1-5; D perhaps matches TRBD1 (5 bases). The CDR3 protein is CASSIFGGDNQPQHF. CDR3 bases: TGTGCCAGCAGCATCTTCGGGGGGGATAATCAGCCCCAGCATTTT.